Listed here are 17 T cell receptor beta chains from one sample, sequenced in a study of T cell responses to AZD1222 COVID-19 vaccine. Produced via immunoSEQ multiplex PCR; TCRdb's table is partial and in-frame only. The sample has some 120,000 clones; around 87% are singletons. This sample comprised peripheral blood, obtained 28 days after the second AZD1222 dose. The receptor source for this set is an adult who received the AZD1222 COVID-19 vaccine.

In DNA form, the CDR3 reads TGTGCCAGTAGTAAGGACAGGAGCTATAATTCACCCCTCCACTTT. This encodes CASSKDRSYNSPLHF. The chain is built from TRBV19 and TRBJ1-6; TRBD1 agrees at 7 bases. The germline CDR1 and CDR2 sequences are LNHDA and SQIVND (reference sequence). The CDR3 is 15 residues long. Losses at the gene ends were 4 bases for V and 3 bases for J; bases not matched to a gene: 3.

The chain is built from TRBV18 and TRBJ1-2; D might be TRBD1 (5 bases). The germline CDR1 and CDR2 sequences are KGHSH and LQKENI. Trimming took off 0 bases at V and 2 bases at J, with 10 bases between the two ends. This CDR3 region has 15 residues. CDR3 region: CASSPPGGSNYGYTF. Written as DNA, the CDR3 is TGTGCCAGCTCACCACCGGGGGGGTCGAACTATGGCTACACCTTC.

The chain joins TRBV6-6 to TRBJ2-1; D possibly corresponds to TRBD2 (5 bases). Germline V CDR1 and CDR2: MNHNY, SVGAGI (reference sequence). Trimming removed 0 bases from V and 3 bases from J, with 9 bases in between. This CDR3 is built from 15 residues. The CDR3 DNA is TGTGCCAGCAGTTACTCGTCAGACTACTACAATGAGCAGTTCTTC. Its translation is CASSYSSDYYNEQFF.

The V and J genes are TRBV6-2 or TRBV6-3 and TRBJ1-5; no definite D call. Germline-derived CDR1 and CDR2 are MNHEY and SVGEGT. V lost 5 bases, J lost 7 bases, and 15 bases lay in between. The CDR3 is 14 amino acids. In DNA form, the CDR3 reads TGTGCCAGCAGTCCCGAAGGGCCCCAACAGCCCCAGCATTTT. Its translation: CASSPEGPQQPQHF.

V usage is TRBV24-1 and J usage is TRBJ1-2, with D perhaps TRBD1 (5 bases). Between the trimmed V and J ends, which lost 0 bases and 6 bases, there was a span of 13 bases. CDR1 is KGHDR and CDR2 is SFDVKD in the germline V gene. The CDR3 has 15 amino acids. Here the CDR3 DNA reads TGTGCCACCAGTGATTTGTGGGGGAGGTGCGATGGCTACACCTTC. Its protein product is CATSDLWGRCDGYTF.

This chain links TRBV12-3 or TRBV12-4 with TRBJ1-2; D is unresolved. Trimming took 1 base from V and 7 from J, leaving 4 bases between them. There are 11 residues in the CDR3. CDR3 coding DNA: TGTGCCAGCAGTTTAGGCCCTGGCTACACCTTC. Its translation: CASSLGPGYTF.

Note on this clone: Since no conserved phenylalanine or tryptophan closes the CDR3, a read error is the likely cause. The DNA is left out, because the CDR3 cannot be placed on it with certainty; the CDR3 is given as TCRdb lists it. V usage is TRBV6-4 and J usage is TRBJ1-1; the table names TRBD1, a call not compared with the DNA. Germline assignment: CDR1 MRHNA and CDR2 SNTAGT. The CDR3 extends over 13 residues, inclusive of both ends. CDR3 region: CASSDNSHLKSYE.

This chain connects TRBV6-2 or TRBV6-3 to TRBJ1-5; D not resolved. The CDR3 covers 16 residues. The V gene lost 2 bases and the J gene lost 0 bases, with 11 bases spanning the gap. In germline, CDR1 is MNHEY, CDR2 SVGEGT. CDR3 residues: CASSYRQTSSNQPQHF. CDR3 nucleotides: TGTGCCAGCAGTTACCGCCAGACTAGTAGCAATCAGCCCCAGCATTTT.

The V call is TRBV28, the J call TRBJ2-1, with a weak D call TRBD1 (5 bases). In germline, CDR1 is MDHEN, CDR2 SYDVKM. Between the trimmed V and J ends, which lost 2 bases and 5 bases, there was a span of 13 bases. The CDR3 contains 15 residues. CDR3: CASSLRGQLNNEQFF. The CDR3 DNA is TGTGCCAGCAGTTTAAGGGGTCAGCTCAACAATGAGCAGTTCTTC.

The rearrangement joins TRBV27 to TRBJ2-7; 9 bases are shared with TRBD2. CDR1 and CDR2 from the germline V gene are MNHEY and SMNVEV (reference sequence). Losses at the gene ends were 2 bases for V and 5 bases for J; bases not matched to a gene: 10. This CDR3 is built from 16 residues. The CDR3 sequence is CASSLKGTSSSHEQYF. The CDR3 DNA reads as TGTGCCAGCAGTTTAAAGGGGACTAGCTCTAGCCACGAGCAGTACTTC.

The chain has TRBV30 and TRBJ1-5; a weak D match, TRBD1 (5 bases). The germline V gene encodes CDR1 GTSNPN and CDR2 SVGIG (reference sequence). Deletions cut 2 bases from V and 4 bases from J, with 9 bases between. This CDR3 spans 13 amino acids. CDR3 sequence: CAWSRDDNQPQHF. As DNA, the CDR3 is TGTGCCTGGAGTAGGGACGATAATCAGCCCCAGCATTTT.

CDR3 region: CASSIRLGGMSDTQYF. The DNA of the CDR3 is TGTGCCAGCAGCATAAGACTCGGGGGTATGTCAGATACGCAGTATTTT. The rearrangement joins TRBV5-4 to TRBJ2-3; the D gene is possibly TRBD2 (6 bases). The CDR3 runs to 16 residues. CDR1 is SGHNT, CDR2 YYREEE, per germline (reference sequence). Deletions cut 4 bases from V and 4 bases from J, with 19 bases between.

The chain employs TRBV28 and TRBJ1-4; D remains ambiguous. Trimming took 8 bases from V and 4 from J, leaving 14 bases between them. Germline values: CDR1 MDHEN, CDR2 SYDVKM. The CDR3 consists of 14 residues. The CDR3 loop reads CASGQGGHNEKLFF. The CDR3 coding sequence is TGTGCCAGCGGCCAAGGAGGTCATAATGAAAAACTGTTTTTT.

The chain has TRBV14 and TRBJ1-2, with 8 bases fitting TRBD1. Germline V CDR1 and CDR2: SGHDN, FVKESK. V dropped 4 bases and J dropped 5; count of bases not matched to a gene: 6. This CDR3 spans 14 amino acids. The CDR3, as DNA: TGTGCCAGCAGCCGCGACAGGGGTTGGTATGGCTACACCTTC. Encoded protein: CASSRDRGWYGYTF.

CDR3 amino acids: CAWSAGTSYRWQYF. As DNA, the CDR3 is TGTGCCTGGAGTGCCGGGACTAGCTATCGGTGGCAGTACTTC. The rearrangement links TRBV30 to TRBJ2-7; 9 bases are shared with TRBD2. CDR3 length: 14 amino acids. With V trimmed by 1 base and J by 9 bases, 10 bases remained unmatched. Germline CDR1 is GTSNPN and CDR2 is SVGIG (reference sequence). Combining the CDR3 with reference TRBV30 and TRBJ2-7 gives the whole variable domain SQTIHQWPATLVQPVGSPLSLECTVEGTSNPNLYWYRQAAGRGLQLLFYSVGIGQISSEVPQNLSASRPQDRQFILSSKKLLLSDSGFYLCAWSAGTSYRWQYFGPGTRLTVT.

The rearrangement joins TRBV28 to TRBJ1-5, with a possible D match to TRBD1 (6 bases). The germline V gene has CDR1 MDHEN and CDR2 SYDVKM. Trimming shortened V by 6 bases and J by 1 base, and 13 bases separated the two germline ends. This CDR3 is built from 15 residues. The CDR3 loop reads CASRTGGVSNQPQHF. CDR3 DNA: TGTGCCAGCAGAACGGGGGGCGTGAGCAATCAGCCCCAGCATTTT.

This chain joins TRBV9 and TRBJ2-1; D could derive from TRBD1 or TRBD2 (6 bases each). With 8 bases removed from V and 0 bases from J, the gap between germline ends came to 15 bases. Germline V CDR1 and CDR2: SGDLS, YYNGEE. This CDR3 comprises 15 residues. CDR3 loop: CARRGWDCSYNEQFF. The CDR3 nucleotides read TGTGCCAGGAGGGGGTGGGACTGCTCCTACAATGAGCAGTTCTTC.